The 32 T cell receptor beta chains presented below share a single source sample, sequenced in a study of OX40 agonist ivuxolimab in advanced cancers. Libraries were prepared by immunoSEQ multiplex PCR; TCRdb keeps only in-frame clonotypes and omits some of them. This table has 70,000 or so clones, roughly 87% appearing once. The source material was CD4+ or CD8+ T cells sorted from blood, sampled in a trial of the OX40 agonist ivuxolimab. The receptors were gathered from an adult with an advanced solid tumor such as melanoma, head and neck, liver or kidney cancer.

This sequence joins TRBV28 and TRBJ2-5, with 7 nucleotides matching TRBD2. The better agreement between TRBJ2-7 and the DNA end casts doubt on the J call. CDR3 length: 14 amino acids. Germline V gene data show CDR1 as MDHEN and CDR2 as SYDVKM. The CDR3 loop is CASSASGTTYEQYF. As DNA, the CDR3 is TGTGCCAGCAGTGCCTCCGGGACTACCTACGAGCAGTACTTC.

V gene TRBV19 combines with J gene TRBJ2-1, with 12 nucleotides matching TRBD2. This CDR3 has 18 amino acids. J lost 9 bases, V lost 4 bases, and 16 bases had no gene match. Germline CDR1 LNHDA, CDR2 SQIVND (reference sequence). The CDR3 region has the DNA TGTGCCAGTAGTAAGGAAGGGACTAGCGGGCCCGATGGGGGTGAGCAGTTCTTC. It is translated as CASSKEGTSGPDGGEQFF.

The chain carries TRBV7-9 and TRBJ1-1, with 10 nucleotides matching TRBD1. V lost 4 bases to trimming and J lost 1 base; unmatched junction nucleotides: 12. CDR3 length equals 18 residues. In germline, CDR1 is SEHNR, CDR2 FQNEAQ (reference sequence). DNA for the CDR3: TGTGCCAGCAGCTGGGACAGGGGATCGACAGGGGGGAACACTGAAGCTTTCTTT. The encoded protein is CASSWDRGSTGGNTEAFF.

V and J are TRBV19 and TRBJ1-5, with D possibly matching TRBD1 (5 bases). This CDR3 contains 15 residues. V lost 6 bases, J lost 2 bases, and 14 bases lay in between. Germline CDR1 LNHDA, CDR2 SQIVND (reference sequence). The CDR3 spells CASRGPLDGNQPQHF. CDR3 sequence (DNA): TGTGCCAGTAGGGGGCCTTTAGATGGCAATCAGCCCCAGCATTTT.

V gene TRBV7-3 combines with J gene TRBJ2-5; D is unclear. The germline V gene has CDR1 SGHTA and CDR2 FQGTGA. The CDR3 is made up of 15 amino acids. V lost 5 bases and J 8 bases, leaving 21 bases between the germline ends. CDR3 sequence (DNA): TGTGCCAGCAGCCTCCTCCCCGGTGAAAGGGAAACCCAGTACTTC. It codes for CASSLLPGERETQYF.

V usage is TRBV28 and J usage is TRBJ2-5, with TRBD1 matching 7 bases. V shed 3 bases and J 3 bases; nucleotides not matched to a gene: 7. The CDR3 totals 15 residues. Germline values: CDR1 MDHEN, CDR2 SYDVKM. CDR3: CASSFPDRFKETQYF. The CDR3 DNA reads TGTGCCAGCAGTTTCCCGGACAGGTTTAAAGAGACCCAGTACTTC.

The chain carries TRBV9 and TRBJ2-3, with 7 bases fitting TRBD2. This CDR3 comprises 19 residues. The germline V gene has CDR1 SGDLS and CDR2 YYNGEE. V was clipped by 0 bases and J by 0 bases; unmatched bases: 13. The CDR3 sequence is CASSVDPLEAGESTDTQYF. The DNA for the CDR3 is TGTGCCAGCAGCGTAGACCCCCTGGAGGCGGGGGAAAGCACAGATACGCAGTATTTT.

The chain carries TRBV6-1 and TRBJ2-7; D is possibly TRBD1 (5 bases). Between the trimmed V and J ends, which lost 7 bases and 0 bases, there was a span of 16 bases. Germline assignment: CDR1 MNHNS and CDR2 SASEGT. CDR3 length equals 15 residues. The CDR3 DNA is TGTGCCAGCACCCCTCCGACAGCCTACTCCTACGAGCAGTACTTC. Its protein product is CASTPPTAYSYEQYF.

The CDR3 DNA follows: TGCGCCAGCAGCTTATCCGGGACAGGCTATTCACCCCTCCACTTT. Translated: CASSLSGTGYSPLHF. The gene calls are TRBV5-1 and TRBJ1-6, with 8 bases aligning to TRBD1. In germline, CDR1 is SGHRS, CDR2 YFSETQ. The CDR3 has 15 amino acids. With V trimmed by 2 bases and J by 8 bases, 6 bases remained unmatched.

This chain connects TRBV9 to TRBJ1-3; D ambiguous. CDR3 length: 16 residues. Germline CDR1 and CDR2: SGDLS and YYNGEE. Trimming took 0 bases from V and 1 from J, leaving 11 bases between them. The CDR3 DNA reads as TGTGCCAGCAGCGTAGAAGCAGGCTGGTCTGGAAACACCATATATTTT. Translated, it gives CASSVEAGWSGNTIYF.

The chain joins TRBV9 to TRBJ2-5; D is perhaps TRBD1 or TRBD2 (6 bases each). This CDR3 contains 15 residues. V lost 0 bases to trimming and J lost 5 bases, with 14 bases between them. Germline V gene sequence: CDR1 SGDLS, CDR2 YYNGEE. The CDR3 nucleotides read TGTGCCAGCAGCGTAGACCACAGGGCGGGGGAGACCCAGTACTTC. Translated: CASSVDHRAGETQYF.

The V and J genes are TRBV9 and TRBJ2-2; D not certain. Trimming stripped 3 bases from V and 0 bases from J, with 12 bases between. Germline-derived CDR1 and CDR2 are SGDLS and YYNGEE. CDR3 length: 16 residues. The chain's CDR3 is CASSDQTFANTGELFF. The DNA for the CDR3 is TGTGCCAGCAGCGATCAGACATTCGCGAACACCGGGGAGCTGTTTTTT.

This sequence joins TRBV30 and TRBJ1-6, with 8 bases identical to TRBD1. Germline assignment: CDR1 GTSNPN and CDR2 SVGIG (reference sequence). This CDR3 has 13 amino acids. With 4 bases clipped from V and 8 bases from J, the junction kept 4 bases outside the gene matches. CDR3 DNA: TGTGCCTGGAAAGCAGGGGGCCATTCACCCCTCCACTTT. This codes for CAWKAGGHSPLHF.

This clone has only a few counts. This rearrangement joins TRBV6-1 to TRBJ1-5; 8 bases are shared with TRBD1. Per the germline V gene, CDR1 is MNHNS and CDR2 is SASEGT. The CDR3 covers 17 residues. V was clipped by 2 bases and J by 2 bases; unmatched bases: 8. The CDR3 DNA is TGTGCCAGCAGTGAATACCCCACAGGGGGAGGCAATCAGCCCCAGCATTTT. Residues: CASSEYPTGGGNQPQHF.

The J gene is TRBJ2-1, the V gene TRBV6-1, with D uncertain. The germline CDR1 and CDR2 sequences are MNHNS and SASEGT. Trimming took off 7 bases at V and 0 bases at J, with 7 bases between the two ends. The CDR3 has 13 amino acids. In DNA form, the CDR3 reads TGTGCCAGCACCCGAAGCTCCTACAATGAGCAGTTCTTC. Translation gives CASTRSSYNEQFF.

The CDR3 sequence is CASSTETVSSGNTIYF. As DNA, the CDR3 is TGTGCCAGCAGCACAGAGACAGTGAGCTCTGGAAACACCATATATTTT. The chain employs TRBV5-4 and TRBJ1-3; maybe TRBD1 (5 bases). With 4 bases removed from V and 0 bases from J, the gap between germline ends came to 14 bases. The germline V gene has CDR1 SGHNT and CDR2 YYREEE (reference sequence). The CDR3 runs to 16 residues.

This chain uses TRBV28 with TRBJ1-1; possible D gene TRBD1, 6 bases. Germline-derived CDR1 and CDR2 are MDHEN and SYDVKM. The V gene lost 5 bases and the J gene lost 7 bases, with 20 bases spanning the gap. The CDR3 contains 15 residues. In DNA form, the CDR3 reads TGTGCCAGCAGTGCCACAATGACAGGTCTAAATGAAGCTTTCTTT. This sequence encodes CASSATMTGLNEAFF.

The V gene is TRBV2, the J gene TRBJ1-1; TRBD1 aligns across 9 bases. Germline loops: CDR1 SNHLY, CDR2 FYNNEI. J was trimmed by 4 bases and V by 0 bases; bases with no gene match: 9. This CDR3 contains 17 residues. CDR3 nucleotide sequence: TGTGCCAGCAGTGAAGCCTTACAGGGGGCCCAGACCACTGAAGCTTTCTTT. Its protein is CASSEALQGAQTTEAFF.

The V call is TRBV5-4, the J call TRBJ2-5; the D is unclear. V shed 4 bases and J shed 5 bases, with 24 bases lying between them. Germline-derived CDR1 and CDR2 are SGHNT and YYREEE (reference sequence). The CDR3 consists of 17 residues. The CDR3 reads CASSPTPKLTVGETQYF. Written as DNA, the CDR3 is TGTGCCAGCAGCCCAACGCCAAAGTTGACCGTGGGGGAGACCCAGTACTTC.

The V gene is TRBV5-5, the J gene TRBJ1-3; D not certain. The CDR3 is 15 amino acids. Looked up from germline, CDR1 is SGHKS and CDR2 is YYEKEE (reference sequence). V lost 2 bases, J lost 0 bases, and 9 bases lay in between. CDR3 DNA: TGTGCCAGCAGCTTTTCAGAAAGCTCTGGAAACACCATATATTTT. It is translated as CASSFSESSGNTIYF.

The rearrangement uses TRBV5-5 and TRBJ1-2; weak D call: TRBD1 (6 bases). V lost 4 bases and J 1 base, leaving 8 bases between the germline ends. Per the germline V gene, CDR1 is SGHKS and CDR2 is YYEKEE (reference sequence). CDR3 size: 13 residues. CDR3: CASSTDSNYGYTF. The CDR3 nucleotides are TGTGCCAGCAGCACGGACAGTAACTATGGCTACACCTTC. Variable domain in full (rest from reference TRBV5-5 and TRBJ1-2): DAGVTQSPTHLIKTRGQQVTLRCSPISGHKSVSWYQQVLGQGPQFIFQYYEKEERGRGNFPDRFSARQFPNYSSELNVNALLLGDSALYLCASSTDSNYGYTFGSGTRLTVV.

This chain links TRBV6-1 with TRBJ2-7; possibly TRBD1 or TRBD2 for D (6 bases each). This CDR3 has 14 residues. V shed 10 bases and J shed 7 bases, with 23 bases lying between them. In germline, CDR1 is MNHNS, CDR2 SASEGT. The CDR3 bases are TGTGCCATCCTTCGGGGGCCCCTATACGTAGAGCAGTACTTC. Its protein is CAILRGPLYVEQYF.

The chain links TRBV9 to TRBJ2-5; 9 positions agree with TRBD2. The CDR3 length is 15 residues. Germline trimming cut 4 bases from V and 5 bases from J; bases unmatched to any gene: 9. Germline CDR1 and CDR2: SGDLS and YYNGEE. CDR3 in amino acids: CASSLRAGGPETQYF. As DNA, the CDR3 is TGTGCCAGCAGCCTGCGAGCGGGGGGCCCGGAGACCCAGTACTTC.

This chain joins TRBV5-1 and TRBJ2-2; the D is unclear. The germline V and J ends were trimmed by 4 bases and 4 bases, with 11 bases remaining between them. Germline CDR1 reads SGHRS; CDR2 reads YFSETQ. The CDR3 loop spans 14 amino acids. CDR3 loop: CASSIRAVTGELFF. The CDR3 coding sequence is TGCGCCAGCAGCATTCGGGCAGTCACCGGGGAGCTGTTTTTT. Based on the CDR3 plus reference TRBV5-1 and TRBJ2-2, the full variable domain is KAGVTQTPRYLIKTRGQQVTLSCSPISGHRSVSWYQQTPGQGLQFLFEYFSETQRNKGNFPGRFSGRQFSNSRSEMNVSTLELGDSALYLCASSIRAVTGELFFGEGSRLTVL.

The V gene is TRBV18, the J gene TRBJ2-3; D unclear. Germline-derived CDR1 and CDR2 are KGHSH and LQKENI. This CDR3 spans 15 amino acids. V lost 4 bases, J lost 2 bases, and 13 bases lay in between. CDR3 sequence (DNA): TGTGCCAGCTCACTGCAGAAATCCTTCACAGATACGCAGTATTTT. The encoded protein is CASSLQKSFTDTQYF.

The chain's CDR3 is CASSPRGRESYGYTF. The CDR3 region has the DNA TGTGCCAGCAGTCCCCGAGGCAGGGAATCTTATGGCTACACCTTC. J is TRBJ1-2 and V is TRBV27; perhaps TRBD1 as D (5 bases). V dropped 5 bases and J dropped 5 bases, with 18 bases sitting between them. The CDR3 extends over 15 amino acids. Per germline, CDR1 MNHEY and CDR2 SMNVEV (reference sequence).

The J gene is TRBJ2-1, the V gene TRBV28, with unresolved D. The germline CDR1 and CDR2 sequences are MDHEN and SYDVKM. CDR3 length: 13 amino acids. Trimming pared 2 bases from V and 7 bases from J, leaving 9 bases between. CDR3 loop: CASSLTPANEQFF. The CDR3 nucleotides read TGTGCCAGCAGTTTAACCCCCGCGAATGAGCAGTTCTTC.

The chain employs TRBV7-8 and TRBJ2-3, with 9 bases aligning to TRBD1. J lost 2 bases, V lost 4 bases, and 4 bases had no gene match. CDR3 length: 15 residues. Germline CDR1 reads SGHVS; CDR2 reads FQNEAQ. The CDR3 region has the DNA TGTGCCAGCAGCTATGGACAGGGGAACACAGATACGCAGTATTTT. It specifies CASSYGQGNTDTQYF.

The genes are TRBV6-5 and TRBJ2-7; D remains unclear. V shed 6 bases and J shed 2 bases, with 14 bases lying between them. Germline-derived CDR1 and CDR2 are MNHEY and SVGAGI. CDR3 size: 14 residues. The CDR3 loop is CASRSSGLPYEQYF. CDR3 bases: TGTGCCAGCAGGTCCTCCGGGCTCCCCTACGAGCAGTACTTC.

In this sample, this clone turned up a few times. This sequence joins TRBV27 and TRBJ2-5; the match to TRBD1 covers 8 bases. Germline V lookup: CDR1 MNHEY, CDR2 SMNVEV (reference sequence). The CDR3 has 15 amino acids. Germline trimming cut 6 bases from V and 4 bases from J; bases unmatched to any gene: 10. The CDR3 reads CASRSNRGWRETQYF. The CDR3, as DNA: TGTGCCAGCAGGTCGAACAGGGGGTGGCGAGAGACCCAGTACTTC.

The rearrangement uses TRBV7-9 and TRBJ1-2, with 7 positions matching TRBD1. Germline assignment: CDR1 SEHNR and CDR2 FQNEAQ (reference sequence). Germline trimming cut 1 base from V and 8 bases from J; bases unmatched to any gene: 4. CDR3 length: 13 residues. The CDR3 DNA reads as TGTGCCAGCAGCTTAGAGACAGGGAGCGGCTACACCTTC. Translated: CASSLETGSGYTF.

This clone occurred once. The rearrangement uses TRBV7-9 and TRBJ2-2; TRBD2 aligns across 14 bases. The CDR3 has 18 residues. V gave up 3 bases and J gave up 7 bases; unmatched junction bases: 10. CDR1 and CDR2 from the germline V gene are SEHNR and FQNEAQ (reference sequence). This CDR3 is CASSLLEGLAGEVGELFF. CDR3 bases: TGTGCCAGCAGCTTGCTTGAGGGACTAGCGGGAGAGGTCGGGGAGCTGTTTTTT. Full variable domain (outside the CDR3, taken from reference TRBV7-9 and TRBJ2-2): DTGVSQNPRHKITKRGQNVTFRCDPISEHNRLYWYRQTLGQGPEFLTYFQNEAQLEKSRLLSDRFSAERPKGSFSTLEIQRTEQGDSAMYLCASSLLEGLAGEVGELFFGEGSRLTVL.